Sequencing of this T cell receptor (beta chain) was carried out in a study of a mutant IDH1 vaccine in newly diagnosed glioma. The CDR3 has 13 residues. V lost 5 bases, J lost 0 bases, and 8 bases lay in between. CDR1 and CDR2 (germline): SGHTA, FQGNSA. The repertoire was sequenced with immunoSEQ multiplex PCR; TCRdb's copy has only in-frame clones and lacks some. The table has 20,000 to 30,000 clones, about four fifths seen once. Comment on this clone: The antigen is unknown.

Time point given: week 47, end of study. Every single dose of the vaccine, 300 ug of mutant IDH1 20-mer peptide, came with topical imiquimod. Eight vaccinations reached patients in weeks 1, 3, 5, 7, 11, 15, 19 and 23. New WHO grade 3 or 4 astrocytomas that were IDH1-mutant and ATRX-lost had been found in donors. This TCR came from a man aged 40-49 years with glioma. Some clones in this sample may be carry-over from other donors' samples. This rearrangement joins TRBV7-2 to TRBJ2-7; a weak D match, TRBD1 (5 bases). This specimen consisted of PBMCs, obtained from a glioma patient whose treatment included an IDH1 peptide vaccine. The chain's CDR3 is CASSPGYSYEQYF. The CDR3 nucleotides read TGTGCCAGCAGCCCAGGGTACTCCTACGAGCAGTACTTC.